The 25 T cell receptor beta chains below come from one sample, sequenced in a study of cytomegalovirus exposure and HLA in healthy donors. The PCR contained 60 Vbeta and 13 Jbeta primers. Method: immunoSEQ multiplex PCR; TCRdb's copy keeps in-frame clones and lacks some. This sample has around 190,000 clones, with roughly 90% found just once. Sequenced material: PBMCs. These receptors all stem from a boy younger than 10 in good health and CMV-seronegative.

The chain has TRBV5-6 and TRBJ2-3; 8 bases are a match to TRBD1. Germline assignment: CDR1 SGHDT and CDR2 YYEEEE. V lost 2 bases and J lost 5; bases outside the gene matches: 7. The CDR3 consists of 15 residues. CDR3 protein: CASSFDRGKGDTQYF. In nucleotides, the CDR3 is TGTGCCAGCAGCTTCGACAGGGGAAAGGGAGATACGCAGTATTTT.

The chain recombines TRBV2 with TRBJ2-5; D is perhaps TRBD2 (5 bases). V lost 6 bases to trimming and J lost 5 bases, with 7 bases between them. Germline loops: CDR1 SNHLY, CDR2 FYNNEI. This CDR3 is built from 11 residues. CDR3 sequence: CASRGGETQYF. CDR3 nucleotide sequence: TGTGCCAGCAGGGGCGGGGAGACCCAGTACTTC.

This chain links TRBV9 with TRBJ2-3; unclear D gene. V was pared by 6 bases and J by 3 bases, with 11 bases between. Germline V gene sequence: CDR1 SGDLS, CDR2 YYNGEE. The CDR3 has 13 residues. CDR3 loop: CASTSKPTDTQYF. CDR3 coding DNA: TGTGCCAGCACATCTAAACCGACAGATACGCAGTATTTT.

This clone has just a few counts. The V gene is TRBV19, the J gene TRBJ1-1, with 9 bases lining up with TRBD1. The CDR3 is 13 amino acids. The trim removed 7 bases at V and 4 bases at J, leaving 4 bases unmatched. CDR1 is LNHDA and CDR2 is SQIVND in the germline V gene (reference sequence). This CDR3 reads CASTLTGGTEAFF. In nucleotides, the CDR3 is TGTGCCAGTACCCTGACAGGGGGCACTGAAGCTTTCTTT.

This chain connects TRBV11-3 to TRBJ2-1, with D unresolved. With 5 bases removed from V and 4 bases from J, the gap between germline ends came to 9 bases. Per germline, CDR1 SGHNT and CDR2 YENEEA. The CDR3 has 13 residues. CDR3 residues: CASSLLGYNEQFF. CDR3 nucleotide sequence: TGTGCCAGCAGCCTACTCGGTTACAATGAGCAGTTCTTC.

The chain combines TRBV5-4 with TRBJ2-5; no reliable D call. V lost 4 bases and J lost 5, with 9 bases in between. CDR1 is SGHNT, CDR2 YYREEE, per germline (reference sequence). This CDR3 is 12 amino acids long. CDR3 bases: TGTGCCAGCAGCGCGGATTGGGAGACCCAGTACTTC. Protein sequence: CASSADWETQYF.

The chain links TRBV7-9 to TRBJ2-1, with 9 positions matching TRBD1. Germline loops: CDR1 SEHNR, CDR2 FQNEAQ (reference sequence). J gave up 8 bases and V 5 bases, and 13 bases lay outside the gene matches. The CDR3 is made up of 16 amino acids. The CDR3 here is CASSPRRDRVLYEQFF. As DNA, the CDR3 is TGTGCCAGCAGCCCTCGAAGGGACAGGGTATTGTATGAGCAGTTCTTC.

Here the CDR3 DNA reads TGTGCCAGCAGTTTTGGGCAGTCCGGGACAGGGGGTATGAACACTGAAGCTTTCTTT. Translating gives CASSFGQSGTGGMNTEAFF. The V and J genes are TRBV28 and TRBJ1-1; TRBD1 agrees at 11 bases. Germline V CDR1 and CDR2: MDHEN, SYDVKM. The V and J ends lost 3 bases and 0 bases, in that order; junction bases with no gene match: 12. The CDR3 length is 19 residues.

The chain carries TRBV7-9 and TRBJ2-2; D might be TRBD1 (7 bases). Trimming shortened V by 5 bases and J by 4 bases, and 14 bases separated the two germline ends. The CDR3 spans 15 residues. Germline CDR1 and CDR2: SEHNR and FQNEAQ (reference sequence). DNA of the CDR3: TGTGCCAGCAGCCCTCGACAGGGAGGCACCGGGGAGCTGTTTTTT. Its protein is CASSPRQGGTGELFF. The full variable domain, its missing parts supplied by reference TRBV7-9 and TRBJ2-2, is DTGVSQNPRHKITKRGQNVTFRCDPISEHNRLYWYRQTLGQGPEFLTYFQNEAQLEKSRLLSDRFSAERPKGSFSTLEIQRTEQGDSAMYLCASSPRQGGTGELFFGEGSRLTVL.

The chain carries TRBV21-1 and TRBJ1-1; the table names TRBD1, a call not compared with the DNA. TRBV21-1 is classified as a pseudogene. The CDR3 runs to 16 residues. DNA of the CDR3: TGTGCCAGCAGCAAATTGGGCAGGGGGCGCGGAAAGGGAGCTTTCTTT. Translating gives CASSKLGRGRGKGAFF.

For the CDR3, the DNA is TGTGCCAGCAGCCGAGCGGGGGAAGGCGCAGATACGCAGTATTTT. As protein: CASSRAGEGADTQYF. The chain links TRBV7-2 to TRBJ2-3, with 8 bases identical to TRBD2. Germline CDR1 is SGHTA and CDR2 is FQGNSA. The CDR3 has 15 amino acids. V was clipped by 5 bases and J by 4 bases; unmatched bases: 8.

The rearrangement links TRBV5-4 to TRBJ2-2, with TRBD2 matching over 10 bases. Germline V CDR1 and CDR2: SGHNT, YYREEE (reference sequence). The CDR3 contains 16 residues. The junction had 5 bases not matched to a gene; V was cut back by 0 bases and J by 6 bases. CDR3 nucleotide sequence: TGTGCCAGCAGCTTGGTTCCAGCGGGAGGGCCCGGGGAGCTGTTTTTT. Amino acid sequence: CASSLVPAGGPGELFF.

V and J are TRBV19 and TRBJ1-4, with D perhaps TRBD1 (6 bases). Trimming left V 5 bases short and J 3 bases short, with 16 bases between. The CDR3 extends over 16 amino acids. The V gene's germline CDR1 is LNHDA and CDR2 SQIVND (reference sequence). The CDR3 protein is CASSSIQGPANEKLFF. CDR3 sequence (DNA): TGTGCCAGTAGTTCAATTCAGGGGCCGGCTAATGAAAAACTGTTTTTT. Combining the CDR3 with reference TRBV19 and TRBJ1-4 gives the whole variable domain DGGITQSPKYLFRKEGQNVTLSCEQNLNHDAMYWYRQDPGQGLRLIYYSQIVNDFQKGDIAEGYSVSREKKESFPLTVTSAQKNPTAFYLCASSSIQGPANEKLFFGSGTQLSVL.

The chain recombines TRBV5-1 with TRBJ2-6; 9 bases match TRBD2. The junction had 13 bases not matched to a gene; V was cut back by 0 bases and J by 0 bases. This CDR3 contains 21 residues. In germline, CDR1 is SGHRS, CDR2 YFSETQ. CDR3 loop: CASSLGLAGGLVPSGANVLTF. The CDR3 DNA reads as TGCGCCAGCAGCTTGGGATTGGCGGGGGGGCTCGTCCCCTCTGGGGCCAACGTCCTGACTTTC.

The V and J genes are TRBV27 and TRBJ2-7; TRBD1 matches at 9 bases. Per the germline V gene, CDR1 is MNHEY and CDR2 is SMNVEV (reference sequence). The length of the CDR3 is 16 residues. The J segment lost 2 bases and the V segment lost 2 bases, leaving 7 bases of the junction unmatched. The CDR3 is CASSLGVGTGTYEQYF. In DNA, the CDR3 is TGTGCCAGCAGTTTAGGGGTGGGGACAGGGACCTACGAGCAGTACTTC.

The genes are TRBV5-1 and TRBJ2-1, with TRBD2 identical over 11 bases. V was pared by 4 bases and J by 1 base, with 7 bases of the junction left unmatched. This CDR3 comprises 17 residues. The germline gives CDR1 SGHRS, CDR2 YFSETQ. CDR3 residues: CASSGASGRHSYNEQFF. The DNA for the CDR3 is TGCGCCAGCAGCGGGGCTAGCGGGAGGCATTCCTACAATGAGCAGTTCTTC.

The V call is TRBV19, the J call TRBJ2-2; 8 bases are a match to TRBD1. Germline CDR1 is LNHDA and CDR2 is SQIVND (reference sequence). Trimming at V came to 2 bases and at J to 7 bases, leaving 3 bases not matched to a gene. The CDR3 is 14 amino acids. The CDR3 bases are TGTGCCAGTAGTATAACAGGGGGTGGCGGGGAGCTGTTTTTT. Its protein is CASSITGGGGELFF.

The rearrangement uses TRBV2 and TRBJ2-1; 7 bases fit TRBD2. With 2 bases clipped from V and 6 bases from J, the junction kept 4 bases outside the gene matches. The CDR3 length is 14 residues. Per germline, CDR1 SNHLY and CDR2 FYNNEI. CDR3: CASSELAEGNEQFF. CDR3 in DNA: TGTGCCAGCAGTGAACTAGCGGAGGGCAATGAGCAGTTCTTC.

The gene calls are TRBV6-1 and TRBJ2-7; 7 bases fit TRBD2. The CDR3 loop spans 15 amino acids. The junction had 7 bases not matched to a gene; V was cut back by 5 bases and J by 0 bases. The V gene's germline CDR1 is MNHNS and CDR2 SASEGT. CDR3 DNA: TGTGCCAGCAGTCCCCAGTGGGGGGGCTCCTACGAGCAGTACTTC. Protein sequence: CASSPQWGGSYEQYF.

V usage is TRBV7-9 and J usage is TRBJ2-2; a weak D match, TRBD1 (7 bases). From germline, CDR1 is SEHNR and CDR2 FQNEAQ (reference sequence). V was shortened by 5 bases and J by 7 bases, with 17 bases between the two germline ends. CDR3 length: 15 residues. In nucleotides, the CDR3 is TGTGCCAGCAGCCGTCCTAGACAGGGAGGCGGGGAGCTGTTTTTT. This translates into CASSRPRQGGGELFF.

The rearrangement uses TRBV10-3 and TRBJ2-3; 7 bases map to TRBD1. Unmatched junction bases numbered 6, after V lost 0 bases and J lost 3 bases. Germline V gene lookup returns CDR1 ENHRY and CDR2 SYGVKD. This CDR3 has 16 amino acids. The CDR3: CAISESQTGLTDTQYF. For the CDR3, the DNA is TGTGCCATCAGTGAGTCGCAGACAGGGTTGACAGATACGCAGTATTTT.

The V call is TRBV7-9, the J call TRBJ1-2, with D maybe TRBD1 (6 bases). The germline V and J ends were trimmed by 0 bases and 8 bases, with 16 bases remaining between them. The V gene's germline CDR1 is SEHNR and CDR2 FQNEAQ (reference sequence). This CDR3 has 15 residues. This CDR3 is CASSLATRQAGGYTF. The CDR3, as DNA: TGTGCCAGCAGCTTAGCGACCAGACAGGCCGGGGGCTACACCTTC.

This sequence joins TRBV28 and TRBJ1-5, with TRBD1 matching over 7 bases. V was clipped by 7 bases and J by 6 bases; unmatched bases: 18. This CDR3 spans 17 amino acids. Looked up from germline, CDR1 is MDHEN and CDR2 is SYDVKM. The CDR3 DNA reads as TGTGCCAGCATCTCCTTGGAGGGCAGGGGGTCAAGTCAGCCCCAGCATTTT. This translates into CASISLEGRGSSQPQHF.

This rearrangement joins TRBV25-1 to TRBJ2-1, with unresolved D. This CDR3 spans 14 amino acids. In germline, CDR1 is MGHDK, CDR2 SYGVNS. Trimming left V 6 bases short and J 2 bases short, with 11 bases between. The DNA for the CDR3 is TGTGCCAGCAGCGGTTCCGAGACCTACAATGAGCAGTTCTTC. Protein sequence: CASSGSETYNEQFF.

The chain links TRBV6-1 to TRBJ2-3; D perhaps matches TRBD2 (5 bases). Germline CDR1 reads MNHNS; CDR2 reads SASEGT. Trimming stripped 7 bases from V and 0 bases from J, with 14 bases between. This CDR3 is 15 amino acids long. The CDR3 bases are TGTGCCAGCATGATGTTGGCGGGTAGCACAGATACGCAGTATTTT. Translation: CASMMLAGSTDTQYF.